This paragraph covers one T cell receptor (beta chain) sequence. This clonotype was seen a handful of times. Its antigen has not been determined. The sample holds no much larger clone one base away, and base qualities are not on file. This record belongs to a study of human T cells and chemical hapten exposure (dated by TCRdb to about 2021). Background on the whole study: For sensitization, 2% DPC in acetone was applied to a 2 cm by 2 cm area of upper inner arm skin. Weekly therapeutic DPC doses were additionally applied to the scalp of patients throughout the roughly 25-week study period. Peripheral blood TCR repertoire changes were tracked in vivo in alopecia patients during primary and secondary sensitization to the hapten diphenylcyclopropenone (DPC). The patient cohort, mostly female, included alopecia areata with under or over 50% scalp involvement, alopecia totalis and alopecia universalis. Blood samples were taken from patients before sensitization (week 0) and at 2, 6 and about 24 weeks after DPC sensitization. Patch testing on the upper back used Finn chambers containing 0.01% DPC, with scoring done after 6 days according to International Contact Dermatitis Research Group standards. Libraries were pooled for sequencing, and variation in per-sample TCR yields was attributed mainly to small differences in library volumes within the pool. For TCR sequencing, blood came from 25 to 30 alopecia patients at anywhere from one to four time points (pre-sensitization, 2, 6 and 24 weeks). What the research found in general, with its limitations: The number of TCRs above 1 in 1000 frequency did not change with DPC sensitization; there was no evidence of global repertoire structure alterations. Because all patients had alopecia, a presumed autoimmune disease, the immune response of the patients might differ from that of healthy individuals. Patch test score correlated positively with the number of PT1 expanded TCRs, reaching significance at thresholds 8, 16 and 32 but not at 4. Compared with pre-sensitization or healthy control sets, expanded TCRs formed significantly more large CDR3 similarity clusters, which is consistent with antigen-driven responses. Repeated subsampling changed both the strength of the expansion versus patch-test correlation and the threshold at which the correlation became significant.

Ends trimmed: V by 0 bases, J by 4 bases; bases unmatched to a gene: 8. Based on the germline V gene, the CDR1 and CDR2 sequences are SGHRS and YFSETQ. From the cysteine up to the phenylalanine, the CDR3 has a length of 16 residues. The DNA shown is the 48-base CDR3, in frame from base 1. The receptor library was made with RACE. This sample was sequenced with a NextSeq 500. Library preparation attached unique molecular identifiers to individual cDNA molecules for quantitative, reproducible TCR counting. For every blood RNA sample, sequencing covered both the TCR alpha and TCR beta chains. On the authors' methods: The median number of TCRs per sample was around 96,000, ranging from about 23,224 to 750,000. V, J and CDR3 annotation of the TCR reads was carried out using the Decombinator software suite. To make PS versus PT1 abundance plots, every sample was subsampled to the same number of TCRs (28,000). TCRs were defined as expanded if absent before sensitization and observed at least eight times at the 2-week time point. The raw public data were reprocessed by TCRdb itself: fastp quality trimming at Q25, MiXCR clonotype calling, in-frame beta chains only. Duplicate CDR3 protein sequences are folded into a single record with the most common DNA and genes. TCRdb's processing, not the study's, gives the V and J calls here. In this sample the table shows 350,000 to 400,000 distinct CDR3 sequences, roughly 5.3% of which occur a single time. The ten largest clones represent approximately 2.8% of the sample.

The time point label on this specimen signifies: pre-sensitization, week 0. What the treatment or condition label conveys for this sample: therapeutic diphenylcyclopropenone sensitization with weekly scalp DPC. At each patch-test visit, blood was drawn before the patch test was applied. Patients were considered eligible if aged 18 to 70, diagnosed with alopecia and deemed suitable for DPC therapy, and patients were excluded if pregnant. Total RNA was extracted from unfractionated whole blood collected in Tempus Blood RNA tubes. The clonotype originates from a woman aged 45 to 65 with alopecia areata. Some clones in this sample may be carry-over from other donors' samples. The input for sequencing was whole blood, taken in connection with sensitization to the hapten diphenylcyclopropenone (DPC). This sequence uses TRBV5-1 and TRBJ1-1; TRBD1 matches 8 bases in the middle. The nucleotide sequence reads TGCGCCAGCAGCTTGGACAGGGGGGCCCGTGGCACTGAAGCTTTCTTT. This gives the protein CASSLDRGARGTEAFF.